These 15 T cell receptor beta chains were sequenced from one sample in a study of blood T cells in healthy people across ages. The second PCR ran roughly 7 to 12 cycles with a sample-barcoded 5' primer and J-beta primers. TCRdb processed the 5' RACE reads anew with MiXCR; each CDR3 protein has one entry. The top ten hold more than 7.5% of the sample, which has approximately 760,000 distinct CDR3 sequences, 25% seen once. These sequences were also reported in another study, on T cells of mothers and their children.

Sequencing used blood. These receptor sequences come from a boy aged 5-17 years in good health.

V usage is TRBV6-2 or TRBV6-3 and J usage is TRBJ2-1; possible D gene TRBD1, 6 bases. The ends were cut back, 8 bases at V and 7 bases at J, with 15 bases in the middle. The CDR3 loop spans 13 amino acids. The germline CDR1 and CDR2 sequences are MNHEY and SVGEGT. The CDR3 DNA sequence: TGTGCCAGCGGGGGTGCAGGGGAGAATGAGCAGTTCTTC. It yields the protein CASGGAGENEQFF.

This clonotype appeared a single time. The CDR3 protein is CASSPVKNIQYF. The DNA for the CDR3 is TGTGCCAGCAGCCCGGTCAAAAACATTCAGTACTTC. The V call is TRBV3-1, the J call TRBJ2-4; no firm D call. Per germline, CDR1 LGHDT and CDR2 YNNKEL (reference sequence). The CDR3 is 12 residues long. The ends were cut back, 4 bases at V and 3 bases at J, with 4 bases in the middle.

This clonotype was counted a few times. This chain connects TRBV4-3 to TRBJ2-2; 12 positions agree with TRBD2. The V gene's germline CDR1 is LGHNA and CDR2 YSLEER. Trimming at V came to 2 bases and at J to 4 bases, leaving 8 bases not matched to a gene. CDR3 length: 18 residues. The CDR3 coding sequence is TGCGCCAGCAGCCAATTTCCCACTAGCGGGGGGCTCACCGGGGAGCTGTTTTTT. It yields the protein CASSQFPTSGGLTGELFF.

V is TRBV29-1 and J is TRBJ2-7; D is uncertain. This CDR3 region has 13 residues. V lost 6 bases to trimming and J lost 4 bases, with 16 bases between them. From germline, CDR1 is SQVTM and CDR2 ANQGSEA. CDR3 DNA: TGCAGCGTGACCGACAATGCGAGGTACGAGCAGTACTTC. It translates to CSVTDNARYEQYF.

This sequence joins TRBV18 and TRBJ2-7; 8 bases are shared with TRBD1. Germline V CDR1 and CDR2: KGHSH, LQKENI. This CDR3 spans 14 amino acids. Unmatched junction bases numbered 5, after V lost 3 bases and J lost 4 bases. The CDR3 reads CASSPWTGNYEQYF. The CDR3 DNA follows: TGTGCCAGCTCACCTTGGACAGGGAATTACGAGCAGTACTTC.

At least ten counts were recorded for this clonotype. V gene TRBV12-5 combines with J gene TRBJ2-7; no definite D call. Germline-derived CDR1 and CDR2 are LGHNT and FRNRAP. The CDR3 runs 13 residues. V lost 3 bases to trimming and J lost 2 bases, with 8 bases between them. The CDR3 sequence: CASGFGPTYEQYF. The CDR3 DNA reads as TGTGCTAGTGGTTTCGGGCCAACCTACGAGCAGTACTTC.

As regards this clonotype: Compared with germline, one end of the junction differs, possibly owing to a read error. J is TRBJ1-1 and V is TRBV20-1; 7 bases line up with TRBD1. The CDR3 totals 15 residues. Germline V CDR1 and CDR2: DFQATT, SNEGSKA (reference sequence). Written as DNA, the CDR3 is TGCAGTGCTTCGACAGGGTTTAGGGTAAACACCGAAGCTTTCTTT. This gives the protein CSASTGFRVNTEAFF.

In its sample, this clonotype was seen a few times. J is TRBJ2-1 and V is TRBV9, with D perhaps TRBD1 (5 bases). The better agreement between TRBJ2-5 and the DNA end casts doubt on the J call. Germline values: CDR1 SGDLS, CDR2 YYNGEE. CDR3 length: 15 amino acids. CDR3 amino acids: CASSEGHGFQETQYF. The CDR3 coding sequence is TGTGCCAGCAGCGAGGGGCACGGCTTTCAAGAGACCCAGTACTTC.

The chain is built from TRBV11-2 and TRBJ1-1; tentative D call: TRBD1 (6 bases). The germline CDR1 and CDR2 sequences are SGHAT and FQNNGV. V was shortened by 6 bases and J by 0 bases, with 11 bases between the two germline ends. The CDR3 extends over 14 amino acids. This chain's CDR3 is CASSWNRVNTEAFF. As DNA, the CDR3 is TGTGCCAGCAGTTGGAACAGGGTGAACACTGAAGCTTTCTTT.

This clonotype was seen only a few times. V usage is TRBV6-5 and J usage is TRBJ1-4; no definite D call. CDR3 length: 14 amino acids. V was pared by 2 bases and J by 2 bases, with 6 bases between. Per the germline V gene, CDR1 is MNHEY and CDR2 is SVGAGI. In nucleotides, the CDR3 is TGTGCCAGCAGTTACCGGAGTACTAATGAAAAACTGTTTTTT. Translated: CASSYRSTNEKLFF.

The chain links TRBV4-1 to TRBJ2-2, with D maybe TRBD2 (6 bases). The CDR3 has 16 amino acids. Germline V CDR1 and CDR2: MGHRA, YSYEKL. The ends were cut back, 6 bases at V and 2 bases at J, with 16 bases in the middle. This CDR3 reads CASRPGLLSNTGELFF. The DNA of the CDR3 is TGCGCCAGCAGACCCGGACTACTCTCTAACACCGGGGAGCTGTTTTTT.

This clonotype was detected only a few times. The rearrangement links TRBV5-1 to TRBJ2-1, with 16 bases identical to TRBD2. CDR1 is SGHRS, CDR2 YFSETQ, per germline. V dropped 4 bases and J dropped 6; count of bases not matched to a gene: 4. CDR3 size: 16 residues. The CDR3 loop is CASSVGTSGRANEQFF. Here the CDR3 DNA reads TGCGCCAGCAGCGTAGGGACTAGCGGGAGGGCCAATGAGCAGTTCTTC.

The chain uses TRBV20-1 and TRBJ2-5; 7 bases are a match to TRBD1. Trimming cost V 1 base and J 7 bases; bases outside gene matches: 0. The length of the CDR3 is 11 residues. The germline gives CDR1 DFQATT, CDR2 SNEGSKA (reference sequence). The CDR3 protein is CSARAGGTQYF. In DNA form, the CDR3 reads TGCAGTGCTAGAGCAGGGGGGACCCAGTACTTC.

For the CDR3, the DNA is TGTGCCAGCAGCTCCCTACTAGCGGATAACCAAGAGACCCAGTACTTC. Its translation: CASSSLLADNQETQYF. V and J are TRBV12-3 or TRBV12-4 and TRBJ2-5; 8 bases fit TRBD2. V dropped 6 bases and J dropped 0; count of bases not matched to a gene: 9. CDR3 length equals 16 residues.

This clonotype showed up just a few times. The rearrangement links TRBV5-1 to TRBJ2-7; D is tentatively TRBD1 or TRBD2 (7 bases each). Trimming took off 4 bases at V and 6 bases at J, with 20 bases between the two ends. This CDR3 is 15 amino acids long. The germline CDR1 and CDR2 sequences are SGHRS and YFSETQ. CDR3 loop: CASSRKQGREREQYF. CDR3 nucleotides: TGCGCCAGCAGCCGAAAACAGGGGAGGGAGCGCGAGCAGTACTTC.